These 3 T cell receptor beta chains share one sample of origin, sequenced in a study of cytomegalovirus exposure and HLA in healthy donors. The table came from immunoSEQ multiplex PCR; TCRdb's copy has only in-frame clones and leaves some out. The sample contains approximately 270,000 clones, roughly 85% of which appear only once. Specimen: PBMCs. The receptors were gathered from a young woman in good health and CMV-seronegative.

The J gene is TRBJ1-2, the V gene TRBV5-6, with 9 bases fitting TRBD1. This CDR3 contains 13 residues. The V and J ends lost 3 bases and 7 bases, in that order; junction bases with no gene match: 4. Germline V gene data show CDR1 as SGHDT and CDR2 as YYEEEE. The CDR3: CASSSSTGGGYTF. CDR3 bases: TGTGCCAGCAGCTCTTCGACAGGGGGTGGCTACACCTTC.

CDR3 sequence (DNA): TGTGCCAGTACCCCTCTAGCGGGGGGTTACACCGGGGAGCTGTTTTTT. It specifies CASTPLAGGYTGELFF. The chain recombines TRBV19 with TRBJ2-2; 11 nucleotides match TRBD2. This CDR3 is built from 16 residues. In germline, CDR1 is LNHDA, CDR2 SQIVND (reference sequence). J gave up 3 bases and V 7 bases, and 7 bases lay outside the gene matches.

The chain couples TRBV29-1 to TRBJ2-7, with 8 bases that match TRBD1. Looked up from germline, CDR1 is SQVTM and CDR2 is ANQGSEA. There are 14 residues in the CDR3. V lost 4 bases, J lost 5 bases, and 10 bases stayed unmatched. In DNA form, the CDR3 reads TGCAGCGTTGTAAGAGTGACAGGGGACCACGAGCAGTACTTC. It specifies CSVVRVTGDHEQYF.